The clone carrying this T cell receptor (beta chain) was observed a handful of times. Its cognate antigen is unknown. Through a sample-barcoded 5' primer and a J-beta primer mix, a second PCR was run for roughly 6 to 11 cycles. Every sample gave at least 3 million paired-end reads containing CDR3. TCRdb re-called the 5' RACE reads through MiXCR, storing one row per CDR3 protein. The sample carries roughly 1.5 million distinct CDR3 sequences, about 42% recorded once. There were at least 5 micrograms of total RNA extracted from every sample. This sample is part of a study of blood T cells in healthy people across ages. Study outcomes and limitations: One million T cells yielded diversity estimates that were considered underestimates. The lack of PBMC sorting stopped any conclusive naive versus antigen-experienced comparison.

The sequence was obtained from a young woman in good health. Sequencing was done on a sample of blood.

CDR3 DNA: TGTGCCAGCAGTTTACTCGGCGGAAGCAATCAGCCCCAGCATTTT. It is translated as CASSLLGGSNQPQHF. The V and J genes are TRBV28 and TRBJ1-5; no definite D call. Trimming removed 2 bases at V and 1 base at J, with 9 bases between. The CDR3 extends over 15 amino acids. The germline V gene has CDR1 MDHEN and CDR2 SYDVKM.